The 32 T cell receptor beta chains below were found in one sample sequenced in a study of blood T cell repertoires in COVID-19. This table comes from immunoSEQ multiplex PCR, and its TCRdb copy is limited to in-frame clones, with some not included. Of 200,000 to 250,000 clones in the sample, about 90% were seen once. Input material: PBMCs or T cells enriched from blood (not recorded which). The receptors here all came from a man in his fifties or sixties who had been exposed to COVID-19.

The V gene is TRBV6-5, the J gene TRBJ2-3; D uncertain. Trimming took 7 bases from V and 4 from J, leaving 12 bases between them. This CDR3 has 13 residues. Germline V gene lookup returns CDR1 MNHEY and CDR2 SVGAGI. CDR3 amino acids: CASISPGADTQYF. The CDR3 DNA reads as TGTGCCAGCATTAGCCCCGGCGCAGATACGCAGTATTTT.

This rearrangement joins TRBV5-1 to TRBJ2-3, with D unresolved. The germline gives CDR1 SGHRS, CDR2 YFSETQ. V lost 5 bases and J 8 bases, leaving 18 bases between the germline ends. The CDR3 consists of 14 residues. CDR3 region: CASRALAQVVTQYF. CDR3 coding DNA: TGCGCCAGCAGGGCCTTGGCCCAGGTAGTTACGCAGTATTTT.

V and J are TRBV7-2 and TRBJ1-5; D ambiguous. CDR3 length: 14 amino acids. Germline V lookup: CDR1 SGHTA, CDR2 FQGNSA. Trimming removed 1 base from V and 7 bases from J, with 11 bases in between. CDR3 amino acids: CASSLGRAAQPQHF. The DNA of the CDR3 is TGTGCCAGCAGCTTAGGGCGAGCGGCACAGCCCCAGCATTTT.

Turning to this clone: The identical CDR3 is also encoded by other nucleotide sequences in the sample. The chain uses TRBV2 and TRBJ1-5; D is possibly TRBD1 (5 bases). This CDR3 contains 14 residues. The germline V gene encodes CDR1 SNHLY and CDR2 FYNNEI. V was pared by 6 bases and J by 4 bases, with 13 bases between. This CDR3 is CASSGRNRNQPQHF. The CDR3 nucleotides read TGTGCCAGCAGCGGACGAAACAGGAATCAGCCCCAGCATTTT. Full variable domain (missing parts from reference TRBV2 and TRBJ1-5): EPEVTQTPSHQVTQMGQEVILRCVPISNHLYFYWYRQILGQKVEFLVSFYNNEISEKSEIFDDQFSVERPDGSNFTLKIRSTKLEDSAMYFCASSGRNRNQPQHFGDGTRLSIL.

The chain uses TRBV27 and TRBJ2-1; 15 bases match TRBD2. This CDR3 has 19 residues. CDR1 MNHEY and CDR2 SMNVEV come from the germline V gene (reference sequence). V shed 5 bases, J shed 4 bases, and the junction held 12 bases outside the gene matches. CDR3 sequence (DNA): TGTGCCAGCAGTCTCACGGGAGGGACTAGCGGGAGGTTTTACAATGAGCAGTTCTTC. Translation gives CASSLTGGTSGRFYNEQFF.

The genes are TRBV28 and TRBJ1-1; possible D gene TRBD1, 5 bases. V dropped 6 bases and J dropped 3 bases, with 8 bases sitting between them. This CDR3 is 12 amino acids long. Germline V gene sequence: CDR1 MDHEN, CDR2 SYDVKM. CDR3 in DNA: TGTGCCAGCAGGGGGCTCGACACTGAAGCTTTCTTT. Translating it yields CASRGLDTEAFF.

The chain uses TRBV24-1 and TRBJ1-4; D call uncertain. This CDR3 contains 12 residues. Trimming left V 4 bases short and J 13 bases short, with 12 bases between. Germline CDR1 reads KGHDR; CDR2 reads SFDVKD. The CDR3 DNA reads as TGTGCCACCAGTGAGCCCGCAGGAAGACTGTTTTTT. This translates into CATSEPAGRLFF.

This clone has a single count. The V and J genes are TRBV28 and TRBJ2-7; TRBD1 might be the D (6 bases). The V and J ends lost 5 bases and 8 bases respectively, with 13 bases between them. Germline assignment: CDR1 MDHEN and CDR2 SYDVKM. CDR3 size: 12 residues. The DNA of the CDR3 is TGTGCCAGCAGTATACAGGGTTTAAAGCAGTACGTC. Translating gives CASSIQGLKQYV.

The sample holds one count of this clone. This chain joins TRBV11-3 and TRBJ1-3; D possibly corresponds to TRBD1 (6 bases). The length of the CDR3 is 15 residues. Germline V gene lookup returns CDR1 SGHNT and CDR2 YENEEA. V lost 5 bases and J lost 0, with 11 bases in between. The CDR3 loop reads CASSTQGSSGNTIYF. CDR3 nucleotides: TGTGCCAGCAGCACTCAGGGGAGCTCTGGAAACACCATATATTTT.

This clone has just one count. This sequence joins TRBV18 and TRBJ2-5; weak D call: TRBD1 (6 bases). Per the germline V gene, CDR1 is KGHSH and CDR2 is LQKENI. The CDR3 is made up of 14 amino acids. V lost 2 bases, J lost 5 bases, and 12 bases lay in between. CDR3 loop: CASSPKTGMETQYF. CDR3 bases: TGTGCCAGCTCACCAAAGACAGGAATGGAGACCCAGTACTTC.

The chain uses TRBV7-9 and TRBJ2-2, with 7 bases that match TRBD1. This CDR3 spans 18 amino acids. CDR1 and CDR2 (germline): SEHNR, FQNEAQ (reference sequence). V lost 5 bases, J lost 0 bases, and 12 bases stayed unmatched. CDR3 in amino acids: CASSPLSGRGTNTGELFF. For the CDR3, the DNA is TGTGCCAGCAGCCCCCTCAGTGGCAGGGGGACGAACACCGGGGAGCTGTTTTTT.

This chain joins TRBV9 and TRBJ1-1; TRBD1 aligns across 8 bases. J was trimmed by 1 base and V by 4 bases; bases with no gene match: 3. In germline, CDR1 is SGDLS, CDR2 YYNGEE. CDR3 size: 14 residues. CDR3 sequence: CASSQGAQNTEAFF. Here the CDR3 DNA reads TGTGCCAGCAGCCAGGGGGCGCAGAACACTGAAGCTTTCTTT.

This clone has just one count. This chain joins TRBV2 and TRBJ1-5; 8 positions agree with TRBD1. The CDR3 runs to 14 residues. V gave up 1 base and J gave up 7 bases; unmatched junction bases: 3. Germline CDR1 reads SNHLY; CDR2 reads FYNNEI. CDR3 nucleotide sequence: TGTGCCAGCAGTGAAGGGACAGGGCGACAGCCCCAGCATTTT. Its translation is CASSEGTGRQPQHF. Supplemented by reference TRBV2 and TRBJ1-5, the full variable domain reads EPEVTQTPSHQVTQMGQEVILRCVPISNHLYFYWYRQILGQKVEFLVSFYNNEISEKSEIFDDQFSVERPDGSNFTLKIRSTKLEDSAMYFCASSEGTGRQPQHFGDGTRLSIL.

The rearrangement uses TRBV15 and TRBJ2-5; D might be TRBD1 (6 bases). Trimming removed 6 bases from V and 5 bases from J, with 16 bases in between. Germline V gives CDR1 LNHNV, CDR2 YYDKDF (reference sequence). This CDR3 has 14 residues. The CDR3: CATRQGTFGETQYF. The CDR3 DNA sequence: TGTGCCACCAGACAGGGAACCTTTGGGGAGACCCAGTACTTC. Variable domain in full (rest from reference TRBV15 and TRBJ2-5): DAMVIQNPRYQVTQFGKPVTLSCSQTLNHNVMYWYQQKSSQAPKLLFHYYDKDFNNEADTPDNFQSRRPNTSFCFLDIRSPGLGDTAMYLCATRQGTFGETQYFGPGTRLLVL.

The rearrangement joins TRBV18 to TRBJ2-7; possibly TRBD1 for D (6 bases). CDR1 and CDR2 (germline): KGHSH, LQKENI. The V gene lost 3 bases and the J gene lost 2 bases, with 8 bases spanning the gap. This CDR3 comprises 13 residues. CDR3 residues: CASSPGQPYEQYF. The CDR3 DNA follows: TGTGCCAGCTCACCCGGACAGCCCTACGAGCAGTACTTC.

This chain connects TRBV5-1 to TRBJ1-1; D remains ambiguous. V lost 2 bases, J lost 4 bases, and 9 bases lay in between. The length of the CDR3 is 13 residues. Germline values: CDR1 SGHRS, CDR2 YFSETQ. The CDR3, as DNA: TGCGCCAGCAGCTTTGAGCGGTCCACTGAAGCTTTCTTT. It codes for CASSFERSTEAFF.

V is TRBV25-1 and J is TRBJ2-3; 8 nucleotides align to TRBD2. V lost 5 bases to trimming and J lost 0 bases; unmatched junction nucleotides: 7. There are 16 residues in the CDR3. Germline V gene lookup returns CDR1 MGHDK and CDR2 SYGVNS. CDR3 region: CASSPGLAASTDTQYF. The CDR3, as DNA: TGTGCCAGCAGTCCCGGACTAGCTGCTAGCACAGATACGCAGTATTTT.

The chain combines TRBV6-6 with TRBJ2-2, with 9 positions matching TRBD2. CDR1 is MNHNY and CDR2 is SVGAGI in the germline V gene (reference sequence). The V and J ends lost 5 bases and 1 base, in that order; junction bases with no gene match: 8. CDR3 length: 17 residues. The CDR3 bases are TGTGCCAGCAGTCCCCGCCGACTAGCGGTGAACACCGGGGAGCTGTTTTTT. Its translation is CASSPRRLAVNTGELFF.

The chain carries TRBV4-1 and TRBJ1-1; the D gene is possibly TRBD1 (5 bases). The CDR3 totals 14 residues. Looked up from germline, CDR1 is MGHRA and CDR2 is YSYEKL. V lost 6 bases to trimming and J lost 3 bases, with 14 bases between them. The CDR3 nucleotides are TGCGCCAGCAGTCGACAGTTCTCGGACACTGAAGCTTTCTTT. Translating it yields CASSRQFSDTEAFF.

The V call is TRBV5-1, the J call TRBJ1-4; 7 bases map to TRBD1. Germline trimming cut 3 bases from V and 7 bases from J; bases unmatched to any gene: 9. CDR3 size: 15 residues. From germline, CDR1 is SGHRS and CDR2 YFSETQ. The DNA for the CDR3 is TGCGCCAGCAGCTCCTCGGGGACAGCCTCTGAAAAACTGTTTTTT. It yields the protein CASSSSGTASEKLFF.

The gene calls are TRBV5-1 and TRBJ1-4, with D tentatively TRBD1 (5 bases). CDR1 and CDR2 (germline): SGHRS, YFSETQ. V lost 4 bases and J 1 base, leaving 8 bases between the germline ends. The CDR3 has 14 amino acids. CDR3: CASSLRVTNEKLFF. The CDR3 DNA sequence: TGCGCCAGCAGCCTCAGGGTAACTAATGAAAAACTGTTTTTT.

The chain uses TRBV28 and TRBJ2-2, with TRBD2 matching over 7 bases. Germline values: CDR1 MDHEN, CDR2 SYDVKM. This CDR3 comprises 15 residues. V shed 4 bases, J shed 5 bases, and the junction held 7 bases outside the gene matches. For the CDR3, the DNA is TGTGCCAGCAGTTCTCTAATGGGGGGGACCGGGGAGCTGTTTTTT. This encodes CASSSLMGGTGELFF.

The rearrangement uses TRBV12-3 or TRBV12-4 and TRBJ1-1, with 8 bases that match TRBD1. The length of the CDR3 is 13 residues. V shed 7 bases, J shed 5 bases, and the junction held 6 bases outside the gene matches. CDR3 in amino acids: CASTRQGRTEAFF. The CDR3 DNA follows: TGTGCCAGCACCCGACAGGGGAGGACTGAAGCTTTCTTT.

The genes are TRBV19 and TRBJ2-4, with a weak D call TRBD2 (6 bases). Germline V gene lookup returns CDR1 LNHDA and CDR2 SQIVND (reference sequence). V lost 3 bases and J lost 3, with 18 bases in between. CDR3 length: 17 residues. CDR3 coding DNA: TGTGCCAGTAGTATTCTGGGGGGTTTAGGGAACAAAAACATTCAGTACTTC. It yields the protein CASSILGGLGNKNIQYF.

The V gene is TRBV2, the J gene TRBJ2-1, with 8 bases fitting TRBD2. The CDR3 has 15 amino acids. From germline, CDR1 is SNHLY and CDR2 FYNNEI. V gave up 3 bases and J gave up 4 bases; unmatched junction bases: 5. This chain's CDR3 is CASSESGLVYNEQFF. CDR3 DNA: TGTGCCAGCAGTGAGTCGGGACTAGTATACAATGAGCAGTTCTTC.

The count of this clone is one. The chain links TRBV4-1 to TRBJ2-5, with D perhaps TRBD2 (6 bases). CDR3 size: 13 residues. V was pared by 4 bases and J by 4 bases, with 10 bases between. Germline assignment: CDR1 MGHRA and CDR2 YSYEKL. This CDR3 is CASSLAAPETQYF. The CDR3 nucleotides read TGCGCCAGCAGCCTAGCGGCTCCAGAGACCCAGTACTTC.

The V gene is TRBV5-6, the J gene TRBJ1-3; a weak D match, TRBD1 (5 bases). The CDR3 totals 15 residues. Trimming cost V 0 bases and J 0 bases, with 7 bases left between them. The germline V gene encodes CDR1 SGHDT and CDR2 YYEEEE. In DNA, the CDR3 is TGTGCCAGCAGCTTGGTCCAGGGCTCTGGAAACACCATATATTTT. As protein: CASSLVQGSGNTIYF.

CDR3 region: CASKIPGLAGIGYEQYV. CDR3 bases: TGTGCCAGTAAAATACCGGGACTAGCGGGAATTGGATACGAGCAGTACGTC. J is TRBJ2-7 and V is TRBV19; 13 bases fit TRBD2. CDR3 length: 17 amino acids. Trimming at V came to 7 bases and at J to 4 bases, leaving 13 bases not matched to a gene. Germline V CDR1 and CDR2: LNHDA, SQIVND (reference sequence).

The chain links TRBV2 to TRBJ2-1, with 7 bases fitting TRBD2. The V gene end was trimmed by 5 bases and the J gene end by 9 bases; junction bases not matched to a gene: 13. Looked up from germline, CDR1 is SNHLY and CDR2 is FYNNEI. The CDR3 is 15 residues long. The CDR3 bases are TGTGCCAGCAGTTACTCCGGGACTAAATACGGTGAGCAGTTCTTC. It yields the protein CASSYSGTKYGEQFF.

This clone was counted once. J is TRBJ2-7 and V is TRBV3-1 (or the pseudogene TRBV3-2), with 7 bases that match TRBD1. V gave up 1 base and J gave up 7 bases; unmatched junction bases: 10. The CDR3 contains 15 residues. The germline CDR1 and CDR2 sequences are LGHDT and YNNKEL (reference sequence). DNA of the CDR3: TGTGCCAGCAGCCAAGGACAGGGCGAGTATTGGGAGCAGTACTTC. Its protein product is CASSQGQGEYWEQYF.

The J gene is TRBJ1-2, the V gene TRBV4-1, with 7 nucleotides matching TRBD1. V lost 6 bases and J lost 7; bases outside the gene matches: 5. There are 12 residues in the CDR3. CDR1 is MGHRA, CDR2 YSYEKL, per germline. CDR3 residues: CASRTRQGGYTF. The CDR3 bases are TGCGCCAGCAGAACTAGACAGGGTGGCTACACCTTC.

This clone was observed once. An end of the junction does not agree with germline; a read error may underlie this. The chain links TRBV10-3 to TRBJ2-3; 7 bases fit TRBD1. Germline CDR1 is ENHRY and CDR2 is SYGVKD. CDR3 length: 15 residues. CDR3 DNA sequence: TGTGCCATCAGTGAGTCGACCCCCGTCGGGACACAGGGGAATTTT. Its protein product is CAISESTPVGTQGNF.